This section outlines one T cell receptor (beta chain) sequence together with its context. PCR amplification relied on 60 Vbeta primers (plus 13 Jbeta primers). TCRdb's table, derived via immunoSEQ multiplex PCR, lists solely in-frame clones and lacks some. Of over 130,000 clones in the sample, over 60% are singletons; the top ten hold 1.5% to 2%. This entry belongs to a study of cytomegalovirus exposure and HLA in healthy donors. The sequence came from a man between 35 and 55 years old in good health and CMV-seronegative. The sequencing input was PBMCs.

The CDR3 reads CATSRAGVTGNTIYF. In DNA form, the CDR3 reads TGTGCCACCAGCAGAGCGGGAGTAACTGGAAACACCATATATTTT. The chain uses TRBV15 and TRBJ1-3; D is undetermined. The V end lost 1 base, the J end lost 2 bases, and 9 bases lay between the germline ends. Looked up from germline, CDR1 is LNHNV and CDR2 is YYDKDF (reference sequence). The CDR3 is made up of 15 amino acids.